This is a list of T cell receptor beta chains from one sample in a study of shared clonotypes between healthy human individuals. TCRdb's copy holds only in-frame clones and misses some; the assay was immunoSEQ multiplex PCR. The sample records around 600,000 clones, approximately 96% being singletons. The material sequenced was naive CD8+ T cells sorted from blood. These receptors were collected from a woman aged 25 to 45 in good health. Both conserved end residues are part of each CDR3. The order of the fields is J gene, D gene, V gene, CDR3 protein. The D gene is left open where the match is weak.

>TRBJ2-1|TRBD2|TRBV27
CASSLAGTLGEQFF
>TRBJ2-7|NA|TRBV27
CASSLGGGNSYEQYF
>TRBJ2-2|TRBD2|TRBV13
CASSGGLAGTLTGELFF
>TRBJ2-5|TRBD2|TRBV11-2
CASSLLGGGTEETQYF
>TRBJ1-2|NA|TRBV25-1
CASSPPGRIPADGCTF
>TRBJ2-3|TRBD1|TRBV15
CATSSAGTGSDTQYF
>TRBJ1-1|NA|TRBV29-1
CSADGGDFRNTEAFF
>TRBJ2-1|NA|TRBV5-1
CASSFGSPSNYNEQFF
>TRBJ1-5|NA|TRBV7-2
CASSLGQGARPQHF
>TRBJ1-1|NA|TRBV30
CAWSVGLNTEAFF
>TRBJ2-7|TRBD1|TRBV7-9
CASSLGGPGGSYEQYF
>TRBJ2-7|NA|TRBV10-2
CASSESSSAYEQYF
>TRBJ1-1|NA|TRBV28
CASKDPRTEAFF
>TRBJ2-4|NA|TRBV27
CASSLTGVGSIQYF
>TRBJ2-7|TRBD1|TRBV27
CAREQGSGGYEQYF
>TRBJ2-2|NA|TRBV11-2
CASSPLNTGELFF
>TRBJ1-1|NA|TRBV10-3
CAIQGLNTEAFF
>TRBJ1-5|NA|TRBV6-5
CASSRDNWSNQPQHF
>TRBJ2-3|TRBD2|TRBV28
CASLSGDELDTQYF
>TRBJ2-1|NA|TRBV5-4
CASSLFREQFF
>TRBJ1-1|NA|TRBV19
CASSIRGGLFTEAFF
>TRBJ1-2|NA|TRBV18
CASSPTGKEGYTF
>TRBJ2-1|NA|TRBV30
CAWSVLGQEQFF
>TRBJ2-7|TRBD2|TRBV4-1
CASSQAPSKRELAYEQYF
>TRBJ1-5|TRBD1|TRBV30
CAWSSTGINQPQHF
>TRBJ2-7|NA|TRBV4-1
CASSQDPLYEQYF
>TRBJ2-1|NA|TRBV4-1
CASSHSTAQFF
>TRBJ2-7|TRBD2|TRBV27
CASSRGGSSYEQYF
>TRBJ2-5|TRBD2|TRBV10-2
CASSDLAGGYETQYF
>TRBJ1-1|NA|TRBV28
CASRTSGSTEAFF
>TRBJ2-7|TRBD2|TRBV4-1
CASSRDYAEQYF
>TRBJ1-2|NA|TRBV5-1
CASSLGDNRALYGYTF
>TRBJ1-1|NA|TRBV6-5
CASSSEVLGTEAFF
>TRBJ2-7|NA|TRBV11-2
CASSLSGRRGEQYF
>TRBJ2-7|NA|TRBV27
CASGGLSNEQYF
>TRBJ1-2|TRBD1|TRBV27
CASSSTGGEGYTF
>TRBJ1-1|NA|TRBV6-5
CASSYSPGGSEAFF
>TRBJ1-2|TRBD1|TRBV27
CASSFAGQANYGYTF
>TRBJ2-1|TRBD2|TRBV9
CASSVGLAGSNEQFF
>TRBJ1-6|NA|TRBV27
CARLSPRDSSSPLHF
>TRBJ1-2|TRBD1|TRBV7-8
CASSPTRDRGYTF
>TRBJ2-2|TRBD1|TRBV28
CASSLRQGVRGELFF
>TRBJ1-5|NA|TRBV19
CASSRVTSQPQHF
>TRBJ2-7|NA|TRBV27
CASSPRTLSSYEQYF
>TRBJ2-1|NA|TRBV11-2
CASSPEPEGGEGRDEQFF
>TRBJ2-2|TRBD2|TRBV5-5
CASSPGAGGLFF
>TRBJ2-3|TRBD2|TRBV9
CASSIAGTSGSTDTQYF
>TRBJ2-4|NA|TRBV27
CASTSTLAKNIQYF
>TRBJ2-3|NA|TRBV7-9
CASSLGDSTDTQYF
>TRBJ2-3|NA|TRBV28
CASSLFPDTQYF
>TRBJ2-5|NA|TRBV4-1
CASSQVFLGVETQYF
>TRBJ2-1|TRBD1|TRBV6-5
CASSYPRQGSEQFF
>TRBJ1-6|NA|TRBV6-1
CASSEANYSPLHF